The present entry profiles one T cell receptor (beta chain) with its context. The antigen is unknown. This sample is drawn from a study of T-cell memory formation after mild COVID-19. Study details: Largely, the TCR clusters proved donor specific.

The CDR3 runs 15 residues. Germline V gene data show CDR1 as DFQATT and CDR2 as SNEGSKA (reference sequence). J was trimmed by 2 bases and V by 6 bases; bases with no gene match: 12. Whole-study findings and limits: Clones that contracted clustered mainly in CM and EM if CD4+ and in EMRA if CD8+.

One entry per CDR3 protein, called by TCRdb with MiXCR from the 5' RACE reads. The repertoire has approximately 390,000 distinct CDR3 sequences, around a sixth of them found once; the top ten carry 20% to 25%. V usage is TRBV20-1 and J usage is TRBJ2-5, with TRBD2 identical over 7 bases. The sequenced sample consisted of PBMCs or a T cell subset sorted from them (not recorded which). This sequence originates from a man between 18 and 35 years old who had mild COVID-19 (a few samples of this study predate the infection). Cell type and time point are not known. The CDR3 nucleotides are TGCAGTGCCGGACTGTTCGGACTAGTACAAGAGACCCAGTACTTC. It yields the protein CSAGLFGLVQETQYF.